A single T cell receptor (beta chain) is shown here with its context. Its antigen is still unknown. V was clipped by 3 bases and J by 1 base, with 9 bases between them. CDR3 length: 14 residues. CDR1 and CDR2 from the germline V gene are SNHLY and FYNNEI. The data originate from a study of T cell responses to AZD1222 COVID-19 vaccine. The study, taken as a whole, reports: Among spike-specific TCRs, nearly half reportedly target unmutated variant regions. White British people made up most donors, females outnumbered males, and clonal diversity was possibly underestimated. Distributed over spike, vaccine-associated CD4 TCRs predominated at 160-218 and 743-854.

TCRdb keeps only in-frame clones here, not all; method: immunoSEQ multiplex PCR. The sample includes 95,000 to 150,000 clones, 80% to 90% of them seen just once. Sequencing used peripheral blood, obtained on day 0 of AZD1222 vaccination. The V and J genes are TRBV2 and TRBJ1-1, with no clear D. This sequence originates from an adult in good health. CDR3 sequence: CASSDPEANTEAFF. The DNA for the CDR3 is TGTGCCAGCAGTGATCCTGAGGCGAACACTGAAGCTTTCTTT.